The clone carrying this TCR beta chain is a singleton in its sample. Trimming stripped 0 bases from V and 4 bases from J, with 15 bases between. The germline V gene encodes CDR1 MNHNY and CDR2 SVGAGI (reference sequence). The CDR3 extends over 16 amino acids. The entry originates in a study of blood T cell repertoires in COVID-19. Looking at the study overall: The cDNA or gDNA used as material had been derived from T cells, B-cell-depleted T cells, or PBMCs.

Seattle-derived patients entered the study during active infection and were followed longitudinally. How the authors handled the data: Reference gene primer amplification in the assay estimated nucleated cell counts. The protocol was immunoSEQ multiplex PCR, while the TCRdb copy is restricted to in-frame clones and leaves out a portion. V and J calls and clone size are copied from that table; D and trimming were computed from the DNA. The sample includes about 260,000 clones, around 86% of them seen just once. The sequence derives from a woman aged 60 to 75 with COVID-19, enrolled during active disease. The sample was peripheral blood. This chain joins TRBV6-6 and TRBJ1-1, with D possibly being TRBD1 (6 bases). The DNA for the CDR3 is TGTGCCAGCAGTTACTCGAGAAGGCAGGGGTTCACTGAAGCTTTCTTT. Its protein is CASSYSRRQGFTEAFF.